These T cell receptor beta chains were read from a single sample in a study of cytomegalovirus exposure and HLA in healthy donors. Measured with immunoSEQ multiplex PCR; TCRdb has only the in-frame clones, and not every one. Of about 150,000 clones listed, roughly 80% were seen once; the top ten hold around 13%. Sequencing input: PBMCs. Receptors originate from a man aged 25-40 years in good health and CMV-seropositive. CDR3s include the opening cysteine and the closing phenylalanine or tryptophan. A D gene is named only where the DNA matches it firmly. Clone size appears in some rows only: once, few, many, or a class for an expanded clone.

V	size	D	J	CDR3	DNA
TRBV4-2	few	NA	TRBJ1-2	CASSQDRGTNYGYTF	TGTGCCAGCAGCCAAGACAGGGGAACCAACTATGGCTACACCTTC
TRBV14	NA	TRBD1	TRBJ2-7	CASSLTPGQGSYEQYF	TGTGCCAGCAGCCTCACTCCGGGACAGGGGAGCTACGAGCAGTACTTC
TRBV15	NA	NA	TRBJ2-1	CATSSDTEFGEQFF	TGTGCCACCAGCAGCGATACCGAATTCGGTGAGCAGTTCTTC
TRBV15	NA	TRBD2	TRBJ2-3	CATSRVPSSGDTDTQYF	TGTGCCACCAGCAGAGTCCCATCGAGCGGGGACACAGATACGCAGTATTTT
TRBV6-6	few	NA	TRBJ2-7	CASRGTGTGSYEQYF	TGTGCCAGCAGAGGAACCGGGACTGGCTCCTACGAGCAGTACTTC
TRBV19	few	NA	TRBJ1-2	CASSIDRTYGYTF	TGTGCCAGTAGTATCGACAGGACCTATGGCTACACCTTC
TRBV4-2	NA	NA	TRBJ2-3	CASSQAGSTDTQYF	TGTGCCAGCAGCCAAGCGGGAAGCACAGATACGCAGTATTTT
TRBV29-1	NA	NA	TRBJ1-2	CSAIQANYGYTF	TGCAGCGCCATACAGGCGAACTATGGCTACACCTTC
TRBV29-1	NA	TRBD1	TRBJ1-4	CSTRQGAGNEKLFF	TGCAGCACTCGACAGGGGGCTGGGAATGAAAAACTGTTTTTT
TRBV28	NA	TRBD1	TRBJ1-5	CASRRGRFGTGRNQPQHF	TGTGCCAGCAGGCGAGGGAGGTTCGGGACAGGGAGGAATCAGCCCCAGCATTTT